The rows below give T cell receptor beta chains drawn from one sample of a study of T cell changes during pregnancy in multiple sclerosis. TCRdb's copy holds only in-frame clones and misses some; the assay was immunoSEQ multiplex PCR. The table has tens of thousands of clones, about 93% seen once. The source material was CD8+ T cells from peripheral blood mononuclear cells, sampled after pregnancy. These receptors all come from a female donor with multiple sclerosis, enrolled in a pregnancy study. CDR3s include the opening cysteine and the closing phenylalanine or tryptophan. The order of the fields is V gene, J gene, CDR3 protein.

TRBV5-1	TRBJ1-4	CASHSGTPLKGEKLFF
TRBV7-6	TRBJ2-7	CASSSTGGLRYEQYF
TRBV5-8	TRBJ2-1	CASSLYPGTKAYNEQFF
TRBV7-8	TRBJ1-5	CASSLQGNQPQHF
TRBV7-3	TRBJ2-1	CASSAGQGDNEQFF
TRBV11-2	TRBJ1-5	CASSYGTGQPQHF
TRBV2	TRBJ2-2	CASLTGIAGELFF
TRBV4-1	TRBJ1-1	CASSQNTGNTEAFF
TRBV10-2	TRBJ2-7	CASRLAGNYEQYF
TRBV27	TRBJ2-7	CASSLSPWYRGGEQYF
TRBV5-1	TRBJ1-1	CASSLTGVNTEAFF
TRBV5-1	TRBJ1-1	CASSLRGANTEAFF
TRBV19	TRBJ1-5	CASSQSGFLREPQHF
TRBV9	TRBJ1-1	CASSWESNTEAFF
TRBV19	TRBJ2-5	CASSNLIGQGAGETQYF
TRBV7-8	TRBJ1-2	CASSPGTIGGYGYTF
TRBV28	TRBJ2-1	CASSFLAGLKDEQFF
TRBV6-1	TRBJ2-7	CASREQGYEQYF
TRBV14	TRBJ2-7	CASSVRFYEQYF
TRBV27	TRBJ2-3	CASSLKHTDTQYF
TRBV5-1	TRBJ2-2	CASSIGLAGRVGELFF
TRBV2	TRBJ1-3	CASSPRDLAYSGNTIYF
TRBV5-8	TRBJ2-7	CASSPHRNSGTYEQYF
TRBV9	TRBJ1-2	CASSVSYRGLYGYTF
TRBV20-1	TRBJ2-7	CSARDTYEQYF
TRBV10-3	TRBJ2-6	CAISERAGGSSGANVLTF
TRBV7-2	TRBJ2-3	CASSGRAGGDYTQYF
TRBV10-2	TRBJ1-5	CASSLYGNQPQHF
TRBV6-4	TRBJ2-1	CASSDGSAGDYNEQFF
TRBV15	TRBJ2-3	CATSSVVGQGTDTQYF
TRBV9	TRBJ1-1	CASSSLMNTEAFF
TRBV28	TRBJ2-3	CASSWTSGSLDTQYF
TRBV20-1	TRBJ1-1	CSGGSTEAFF
TRBV27	TRBJ2-1	CASSFAGHSYNEQFF
TRBV6-1	TRBJ2-7	CASSNRGRYEQYF
TRBV6-4	TRBJ1-5	CASSQDSNQPQHF
TRBV5-8	TRBJ1-1	CARRPGWNTEAFF
TRBV27	TRBJ1-1	CASSLLQDTQTEAFF
TRBV7-3	TRBJ2-5	CASSLSGGVLQETQYF
TRBV18	TRBJ2-7	CASSPAGYEQYF
TRBV7-3	TRBJ2-1	CASSEVPSVLSYNEQFF
TRBV6-1	TRBJ1-1	CASSPRTHTEAFF
TRBV5-4	TRBJ1-4	CASSLQGDEKLFF
TRBV27	TRBJ2-7	CASSLGAGGGRHEQYF
TRBV13	TRBJ2-1	CASSPGTSPRREQFF
TRBV7-9	TRBJ2-2	CASSSAPANTGELFF
TRBV7-9	TRBJ1-3	CASSPTGDTIYF
TRBV6-1	TRBJ1-1	CAGGGIEAFF
TRBV4-2	TRBJ2-5	CASSQERQGAGETQYF
TRBV19	TRBJ2-3	CASSNGGGGTDTQYF
TRBV7-2	TRBJ2-7	CASSFDTTYEQYF
TRBV5-1	TRBJ2-1	CASSLGLAGDNEQFF
TRBV4-1	TRBJ2-1	CASSQGGTYNEQFF